The 20 T cell receptor beta chains in this list originate from one sample, sequenced in a study of T cells in Graves' hyperthyroidism and ophthalmopathy (dated by TCRdb to the late 2010s). The library was obtained by multiplex PCR. The listed sequencing device is Illumina HiSeq 2000. The TCR beta CDR3 regions were amplified from RNA transcripts. The TCR CDR3 was subjected to a first round of RT-PCR using the HTBI primer set and the Qiagen OneStep RT-PCR kit. TCRdb itself trimmed the public reads at Q25 with fastp, ran MiXCR and retained productive beta chains. Every distinct CDR3 protein forms one entry, paired with its most common genes and DNA. The sample table holds around 600,000 distinct CDR3 sequences, of which about 15% were seen once. The ten largest clones capture 9.5% to 15% of the sample. The sequenced sample was blood. The receptor set was obtained from a woman aged 45 to 65 with Graves' ophthalmopathy.

This clonotype was seen many times. Here the CDR3 DNA reads TGTGCCAGCAGCCAGACGCTAGCGGGAGGCTACAATGAGCAGTTCTTC. It encodes CASSQTLAGGYNEQFF. This chain connects TRBV4-2 to TRBJ2-1, with 11 bases fitting TRBD2. CDR3 length: 16 amino acids. Trimming at V came to 3 bases and at J to 3 bases, leaving 4 bases not matched to a gene. The V gene's germline CDR1 is LGHNA and CDR2 YNFKEQ.

The chain is built from TRBV28 and TRBJ1-1; 7 positions match TRBD1. The V and J ends lost 1 base and 3 bases, in that order; junction bases with no gene match: 5. Per the germline V gene, CDR1 is MDHEN and CDR2 is SYDVKM. The CDR3 is made up of 15 amino acids. CDR3 nucleotide sequence: TGTGCCAGCAGTTTATCCCAGGGGGGTTACACTGAAGCTTTCTTT. Its protein product is CASSLSQGGYTEAFF.

The J gene is TRBJ1-5, the V gene TRBV9; D gene unclear. Germline CDR1 and CDR2: SGDLS and YYNGEE. V was cut by 0 bases and J by 9 bases, with 13 bases left in between. CDR3 length equals 14 residues. CDR3 coding DNA: TGTGCCAGCAGCGTAGGGACGGGGTCGGGGCCCCAGCATTTT. Its protein is CASSVGTGSGPQHF.

The chain employs TRBV7-9 and TRBJ1-4, with 9 nucleotides matching TRBD1. This CDR3 has 16 residues. Trimming took 4 bases from V and 7 from J; bases not matched to a gene: 10. The V gene's germline CDR1 is SEHNR and CDR2 FQNEAQ (reference sequence). DNA of the CDR3: TGTGCCAGCAGCTCAATCAAGGGGGACAGGGTTGAAAAACTGTTTTTT. Translation: CASSSIKGDRVEKLFF.

The chain links TRBV20-1 to TRBJ2-2, with 13 bases lining up with TRBD2. The CDR3 has 16 amino acids. Germline V gene data show CDR1 as DFQATT and CDR2 as SNEGSKA (reference sequence). The V gene end was trimmed by 0 bases and the J gene end by 4 bases; junction bases not matched to a gene: 2. Here the CDR3 reads CSARDTSGRVTGELFF. CDR3 bases: TGCAGTGCTAGAGATACTAGCGGGAGGGTCACCGGGGAGCTGTTTTTT.

This clonotype was counted at least ten times. The chain joins TRBV7-6 to TRBJ2-7; 7 nucleotides align to TRBD2. V gave up 1 base and J gave up 3 bases; unmatched junction bases: 6. Germline V gives CDR1 SGHVS, CDR2 FNYEAQ. The CDR3 has 15 amino acids. The CDR3: CASSLVAGENYEQYF. The CDR3 nucleotides are TGTGCCAGCAGCTTAGTGGCGGGAGAGAACTACGAGCAGTACTTC.

This clonotype was picked up a small number of times. The J gene is TRBJ1-3, the V gene TRBV19, with D maybe TRBD1 (5 bases). The CDR3 has 13 amino acids. V lost 7 bases, J lost 2 bases, and 9 bases lay in between. Per the germline V gene, CDR1 is LNHDA and CDR2 is SQIVND (reference sequence). The CDR3 loop is CASTQGAGNTIYF. The CDR3 region has the DNA TGTGCCAGTACGCAGGGTGCTGGAAACACCATATATTTT. Full variable domain (outside the CDR3, taken from reference TRBV19 and TRBJ1-3): DGGITQSPKYLFRKEGQNVTLSCEQNLNHDAMYWYRQDPGQGLRLIYYSQIVNDFQKGDIAEGYSVSREKKESFPLTVTSAQKNPTAFYLCASTQGAGNTIYFGEGSWLTVV.

Only a few counts were recorded for this clonotype. This chain joins TRBV29-1 and TRBJ2-1, with TRBD2 identical over 14 bases. The CDR3 contains 16 residues. Germline CDR1 SQVTM, CDR2 ANQGSEA. The V and J ends lost 6 bases and 0 bases, in that order; junction bases with no gene match: 4. CDR3 residues: CSVIGLAGGSYNEQFF. CDR3 DNA sequence: TGCAGCGTCATAGGACTAGCGGGAGGCTCCTACAATGAGCAGTTCTTC.

This clonotype has at least ten counts. The chain combines TRBV7-2 with TRBJ2-1, with D uncertain. The ends were cut back, 5 bases at V and 0 bases at J, with 11 bases in the middle. This CDR3 is built from 15 residues. Per the germline V gene, CDR1 is SGHTA and CDR2 is FQGNSA. CDR3 in amino acids: CASSVSSSSYNEQFF. The CDR3 region has the DNA TGTGCCAGCAGCGTCTCTAGTAGCTCCTACAATGAGCAGTTCTTC.

V and J are TRBV18 and TRBJ2-7; 15 bases match TRBD2. The CDR3 length is 20 residues. Germline V lookup: CDR1 KGHSH, CDR2 LQKENI. With 4 bases clipped from V and 5 bases from J, the junction kept 18 bases outside the gene matches. The DNA for the CDR3 is TGTGCCAGCTCACTAACGGGAGTGTCAGGGACTAGCGGGAGGTCCAACGAGCAGTACTTC. The encoded protein is CASSLTGVSGTSGRSNEQYF.

This clonotype was counted ten times or more. This chain links TRBV7-3 with TRBJ1-2; D is possibly TRBD1 (6 bases). The ends were cut back, 5 bases at V and 8 bases at J, with 15 bases in the middle. Germline loops: CDR1 SGHTA, CDR2 FQGTGA. There are 13 residues in the CDR3. The CDR3 coding sequence is TGTGCCAGCAGCCTAAGGTCGGGGGCAGGCTACACCTTC. Its protein product is CASSLRSGAGYTF. The entire variable domain, with the rest obtained from reference TRBV7-3 and TRBJ1-2, is as follows: GAGVSQTPSNKVTEKGKYVELRCDPISGHTALYWYRQSLGQGPEFLIYFQGTGAADDSGLPNDRFFAVRPEGSVSTLKIQRTERGDSAVYLCASSLRSGAGYTFGSGTRLTVV.

The chain uses TRBV5-1 and TRBJ2-1, with D perhaps given as TRBD1 or TRBD2 (6 bases each). Germline lookup yields CDR1 SGHRS and CDR2 YFSETQ. This CDR3 comprises 15 residues. Trimming pared 4 bases from V and 4 bases from J, leaving 15 bases between. CDR3 sequence reads: CASSTGTPIYNEQFF. The CDR3 DNA follows: TGCGCCAGCAGCACAGGGACTCCCATATACAATGAGCAGTTCTTC.

This clonotype has only one observation. The chain uses TRBV15 and TRBJ1-6; unclear D gene. With 1 base removed from V and 6 bases from J, the gap between germline ends came to 10 bases. This CDR3 is 15 amino acids long. The V gene's germline CDR1 is LNHNV and CDR2 YYDKDF (reference sequence). The CDR3 reads CATSRVGLTNSPLHF. The DNA for the CDR3 is TGTGCCACCAGCAGAGTAGGACTGACTAATTCACCCCTCCACTTT.

At least ten counts were recorded for this clonotype. The V and J genes are TRBV12-3 or TRBV12-4 and TRBJ2-7; D not resolved. The CDR3 length is 15 residues. V lost 8 bases and J 3 bases, leaving 20 bases between the germline ends. In DNA, the CDR3 is TGTGCCAGCCAAAGCGATTCTGCCGGCGTCTACGAGCAGTACTTC. Translated: CASQSDSAGVYEQYF.

The gene calls are TRBV5-6 and TRBJ2-1; 9 bases are a match to TRBD2. The V and J ends lost 2 bases and 7 bases, in that order; junction bases with no gene match: 10. The CDR3 is made up of 16 amino acids. The germline V gene encodes CDR1 SGHDT and CDR2 YYEEEE. This CDR3 is CASSLVSGSGWNEQFF. The CDR3 DNA is TGTGCCAGCAGCTTAGTTAGCGGGAGTGGTTGGAATGAGCAGTTCTTC.

This clonotype was detected many times. The CDR3 DNA follows: TGCAGTGCTTCCGGGCCCCCTAACTATGGCTACACCTTC. The encoded protein is CSASGPPNYGYTF. The V and J genes are TRBV20-1 and TRBJ1-2; no clear D. This CDR3 has 13 residues. V lost 5 bases and J 0 bases, leaving 10 bases between the germline ends. Germline lookup yields CDR1 DFQATT and CDR2 SNEGSKA (reference sequence).

This clonotype was picked up many times. The chain links TRBV27 to TRBJ2-2; TRBD2 matches 11 bases. CDR3 length: 15 amino acids. The ends lost 3 bases at V and 5 bases at J; junction bases unmatched: 2. Germline lookup yields CDR1 MNHEY and CDR2 SMNVEV (reference sequence). Written as DNA, the CDR3 is TGTGCCAGCAGTTTTCGACTAGCGGGAACCGGGGAGCTGTTTTTT. This gives the protein CASSFRLAGTGELFF.

This clonotype occurred a few times. The junction and the germline gene differ at one end; a read error may be behind it. The chain recombines TRBV7-7 with TRBJ2-2, with 8 bases lining up with TRBD2. The CDR3 length is 18 residues. CDR1 and CDR2 (germline): SSHAT, FNYEAQ (reference sequence). CDR3 region: CASSPIGRGAQGTGELFF. The CDR3 nucleotides read TGTGCTAGCAGCCCCATCGGGCGGGGGGCGCAGGGCACCGGGGAGCTGTTTTTT. The entire variable domain, with the rest obtained from reference TRBV7-7 and TRBJ2-2, is as follows: GAGVSQSPRYKVTKRGQDVTLRCDPISSHATLYWYQQALGQGPEFLTYFNYEAQPDKSGLPSDRFSAERPEGSISTLTIQRTEQRDSAMYRCASSPIGRGAQGTGELFFGEGSRLTVL.

This clonotype was counted a few times. The chain links TRBV19 to TRBJ1-5; D ambiguous. V was clipped by 7 bases and J by 0 bases, with 13 bases between them. Germline V gene sequence: CDR1 LNHDA, CDR2 SQIVND (reference sequence). The CDR3 extends over 15 amino acids. This CDR3 reads CASITTKNSNQPQHF. The DNA of the CDR3 is TGTGCCAGTATAACGACGAAAAATAGCAATCAGCCCCAGCATTTT.

There are many counts of this clonotype. The CDR3 here is CASNRISGGELFF. The CDR3, as DNA: TGTGCCAGCAACCGCATCTCGGGGGGGGAGCTGTTTTTT. J is TRBJ2-2 and V is TRBV2, with D possibly matching TRBD2 (5 bases). Germline V lookup: CDR1 SNHLY, CDR2 FYNNEI. The CDR3 loop spans 13 amino acids. The V and J ends lost 7 bases and 8 bases respectively, with 14 bases between them.